A selection of T cell receptor beta chains follows, all from one sample in a study of T-cell memory formation after mild COVID-19. TCRdb fed the 5' RACE reads into MiXCR, producing one record per CDR3 protein. Found here are hundreds of thousands of distinct CDR3 sequences, 20% to 25% of them singletons; the top ten hold approximately 8.4%. Specimen: PBMCs or a T cell subset sorted from them (not recorded which). The receptors were gathered from an adult woman who had mild COVID-19 (a few samples of this study predate the infection). Cell type and time point are not known. Both conserved end residues are part of each CDR3. A D gene is named only where the DNA matches it firmly. Clone size appears in some rows only: once, few, many, or a class for an expanded clone.

d_call,clone_size,j_call,v_call,cdr3_nt,cdr3_aa
-,once,TRBJ1-2,TRBV5-1,TGCGCCAGCAGCCCTGAAGGTAGCTTCAACTATGGCTACACCTTC,CASSPEGSFNYGYTF
TRBD1,-,TRBJ1-5,TRBV4-1,TGCGCCAGCAGCCAACTCGGGACAGGTTACAATCAGCCCCAGCATTTT,CASSQLGTGYNQPQHF
-,-,TRBJ2-7,TRBV20-1,TGCAGTGCTAGTCTCTACTCCTCTGCCTACGAGCAGTACTTC,CSASLYSSAYEQYF
-,-,TRBJ1-5,TRBV12-3/TRBV12-4,TGTGCCAGCAGTTTAGCGGGACAAAGGAGCAATCAGCCCCAGCATTTT,CASSLAGQRSNQPQHF
-,once,TRBJ1-1,TRBV9,TGTGCCAGCAGCCCACAAAACGGGGGGGACACTGAAGCTTTCTTT,CASSPQNGGDTEAFF
TRBD2,-,TRBJ2-7,TRBV24-1,TGTGCCACCAGTGATAAGGGGACTAGCGGGAGCCCCTACGAGCAGTACTTC,CATSDKGTSGSPYEQYF
-,few,TRBJ2-7,TRBV20-1,TGCAGTGCTAGAGATCGGGAGCGGTACGAGCAGTACTTC,CSARDRERYEQYF
TRBD1,-,TRBJ2-7,TRBV12-3/TRBV12-4,TGTGCCAGCAGTCCGCTTCTAGGGGGCTCGGGGGAGCAGTACTTC,CASSPLLGGSGEQYF
-,-,TRBJ2-3,TRBV6-5,TGTGCCAGCAGCTACACCTACACAGATACGCAGTATTTT,CASSYTYTDTQYF
TRBD1,few,TRBJ1-1,TRBV5-1,TGCGCCAGCAGCCTCACCTACCCGGACAGGTCAAACACTGAAGCTTTCTTT,CASSLTYPDRSNTEAFF
-,few,TRBJ2-1,TRBV5-4,TGTGCCAGCACCACGAATCCGAAGGGCAATGAGCAGTTCTTC,CASTTNPKGNEQFF
-,-,TRBJ1-2,TRBV20-1,TGCAGTGCTAGGCGTAGAGACTATGGCTACACCTTC,CSARRRDYGYTF
TRBD1,few,TRBJ2-7,TRBV2,TGTGCCAGCAGTGAAAAGTGGGTGGACAGGGGGACTAGCGAGCAGTACTTC,CASSEKWVDRGTSEQYF
-,-,TRBJ1-2,TRBV5-5,TGTGCCAGCAGCTTGCGGCAGGGTACGGCCCACTATGGCTACACCTTC,CASSLRQGTAHYGYTF
TRBD2,few,TRBJ2-2,TRBV7-3,TGTGCCAGCAGCTTAATAGCGGGGGGCACCGGGGAGCTGTTTTTT,CASSLIAGGTGELFF
-,-,TRBJ2-5,TRBV2,TGTGCCAGCAGTGACGAAGGTGGACTACGGACCCAGTACTTC,CASSDEGGLRTQYF
TRBD2,few,TRBJ2-1,TRBV4-3,TGCGCCAGCAGCCAGATCCCCGCGGGAGGGCCGCTGAATGAGCAGTTCTTC,CASSQIPAGGPLNEQFF
-,few,TRBJ2-5,TRBV24-1,TGTGCCACCAGCACCAGCCAGGCGGGGGAGACCCAGTACTTC,CATSTSQAGETQYF
TRBD1,few,TRBJ1-2,TRBV7-2,TGTGCCAGCACCACTTCGGGACAGGGTTTCTATGGCTACACCTTC,CASTTSGQGFYGYTF
-,-,TRBJ1-1,TRBV11-1,TGTGCCAGCAGCTTACAACCGGCAGGGGCCCAGGGGACTGAAGCTTTCTTT,CASSLQPAGAQGTEAFF
-,few,TRBJ2-7,TRBV20-1,TGCAGTGCTCCCCCCCGGGGGAGCTCCTACGAGCAGTACTTC,CSAPPRGSSYEQYF
TRBD2,-,TRBJ2-5,TRBV29-1,TGCAGCGTAGTGGGAGCGGGAGAGACTCTGGGGCTCCAAGAGACCCAGTACTTC,CSVVGAGETLGLQETQYF
-,few,TRBJ2-2,TRBV29-1,TGCAGCGTTGAAGAACACGTCACCGGGGAGCTGTTTTTT,CSVEEHVTGELFF
TRBD2,few,TRBJ2-7,TRBV7-6,TGTGCCAGCAGCGAAGGGACTATCTACGAGCAGTACTTC,CASSEGTIYEQYF
TRBD1,-,TRBJ1-3,TRBV20-1,TGCAGTGCTCTGGACAGGGGGCCTGGAAACACCATATATTTT,CSALDRGPGNTIYF
TRBD1,once,TRBJ2-7,TRBV6-5,TGTGCCAGCAGTCCTGGACAGGGGGAGACCTACGAGCAGTACTTC,CASSPGQGETYEQYF
-,few,TRBJ2-1,TRBV29-1,TGCAGCGTTGTAAAGGGCCACAATGAGCAGTTCTTC,CSVVKGHNEQFF
-,-,TRBJ2-7,TRBV4-2,TGTGCCAGCAGCCAAGAGATGGGGGAGTCCTACGAGCAGTACTTC,CASSQEMGESYEQYF
-,-,TRBJ2-1,TRBV6-5,TGTGCCAGCATGGAGGGACTCGGGCATGAGCAGTTCTTC,CASMEGLGHEQFF
-,few,TRBJ1-1,TRBV7-9,TGTGCCGACAGCAGTATGAACACTGAAGCTTTCTTT,CADSSMNTEAFF
-,-,TRBJ2-5,TRBV7-2,TGTGCCAGCAGCCCTAAAAAGTGGGGGCAAGAGACCCAGTACTTC,CASSPKKWGQETQYF
-,-,TRBJ2-5,TRBV29-1,TGCAGCGTTGAAGATTGGAACAAAGAGACCCAGTACTTC,CSVEDWNKETQYF
-,few,TRBJ1-6,TRBV12-3/TRBV12-4,TGTGCCAGCAGAGCCAGCGGATTCGGTTCACCCCTCCACTTT,CASRASGFGSPLHF
-,-,TRBJ2-7,TRBV15,TGTGCCACCAGCAGACGCGGGCCCTACGAGCAGTACTTC,CATSRRGPYEQYF
TRBD1,-,TRBJ1-1,TRBV5-1,TGCGCCAGCCGCCCCTTACAGGGGGAAAACACTGAAGCTTTCTTT,CASRPLQGENTEAFF
-,few,TRBJ2-7,TRBV4-2,TGTGCCAGCAGCCCGGAGTGGGGAGATATGGGCGAGCAGTACTTC,CASSPEWGDMGEQYF
-,few,TRBJ2-7,TRBV7-9,TGTGCCAGCAGCGAAGGTCTGAACTCCTACGAGCAGTACTTC,CASSEGLNSYEQYF
-,few,TRBJ1-2,TRBV20-1,TGCAGTACATGGTTGGGATTGGGTAACTATGGCTACACCTTC,CSTWLGLGNYGYTF
-,-,TRBJ2-7,TRBV20-1,TGCAGTGTTACCGGGACTGGCTACGAGCAGTACTTC,CSVTGTGYEQYF
-,-,TRBJ1-6,TRBV9,TGTGCCAGCAGCGTAGAGGACTATAATTCACCCCTCCACTTT,CASSVEDYNSPLHF
-,-,TRBJ1-6,TRBV6-6,TGTGCCAGCCAATGGGATAGGACGGGTTCACCCCTCCACTTT,CASQWDRTGSPLHF